The 10 T cell receptor beta chains below all came from one sample that was sequenced in a study of T-cell reconstitution after alpha-beta-depleted transplantation in children. This sample's TCRbeta library carried unique molecular identifier barcodes. TCRdb passed the PCR reads through MiXCR, listing each CDR3 protein once. The table lists 700,000 to 950,000 distinct CDR3 sequences, roughly 16% of them singletons. The sequencing used PBMCs, mostly from graft donor cells, collected 360 days after TCRalphabeta/CD19-depleted stem cell transplant. These TCRs come from a male patient between 10 and 17 years old who had a stem cell transplant for acute lymphoblastic leukemia, so the T cells may come from the graft donor.

This clonotype has just a few counts. The V and J genes are TRBV2 and TRBJ2-7, with a weak D call TRBD1 (6 bases). The germline V gene encodes CDR1 SNHLY and CDR2 FYNNEI. The CDR3 consists of 14 residues. The ends were cut back, 6 bases at V and 2 bases at J, with 14 bases in the middle. DNA for the CDR3: TGTGCCAGCAGCGACAGGTTCCTAACCTACGAGCAGTACTTC. It is translated as CASSDRFLTYEQYF.

The table lists this clonotype with a few counts. The V gene is TRBV9, the J gene TRBJ2-7, with D hard to call. The V gene's germline CDR1 is SGDLS and CDR2 YYNGEE. This CDR3 is 13 amino acids long. V lost 3 bases, J lost 0 bases, and 7 bases lay in between. In DNA, the CDR3 is TGTGCCAGCAGCGCCTTCGACTCCTACGAGCAGTACTTC. Translating gives CASSAFDSYEQYF.

This clonotype has a handful of counts. This sequence joins TRBV2 and TRBJ1-1; tentatively, D is TRBD1 (5 bases). The CDR3 is 16 amino acids. The germline V gene encodes CDR1 SNHLY and CDR2 FYNNEI. The germline V and J ends were trimmed by 7 bases and 8 bases, with 26 bases remaining between them. The CDR3 sequence is CASIPAGQRAGGEAFF. In DNA, the CDR3 is TGTGCCAGCATCCCCGCGGGGCAGCGGGCTGGGGGGGAAGCTTTCTTT. Full variable domain (missing parts from reference TRBV2 and TRBJ1-1): EPEVTQTPSHQVTQMGQEVILRCVPISNHLYFYWYRQILGQKVEFLVSFYNNEISEKSEIFDDQFSVERPDGSNFTLKIRSTKLEDSAMYFCASIPAGQRAGGEAFFGQGTRLTVV.

This clonotype was seen a few times. V is TRBV7-9 and J is TRBJ2-7, with D possibly being TRBD1 (6 bases). The V end lost 5 bases, the J end lost 3 bases, and 14 bases lay between the germline ends. The CDR3 sequence is 14 residues long. Germline CDR1 SEHNR, CDR2 FQNEAQ (reference sequence). CDR3 nucleotide sequence: TGTGCCAGCAGCCAGGACAGAGTCGACTACGAGCAGTACTTC. Its translation: CASSQDRVDYEQYF.

V usage is TRBV27 and J usage is TRBJ2-7; a weak D match, TRBD1 (6 bases). The CDR3 contains 16 residues. The germline CDR1 and CDR2 sequences are MNHEY and SMNVEV (reference sequence). Trimming took 5 bases from V and 5 from J, leaving 22 bases between them. CDR3 bases: TGTGCCAGCAGTGTCTACCGGGACACGCTTAAGGACGAGCAGTACTTC. This encodes CASSVYRDTLKDEQYF.

This clonotype was recorded at least ten times. J is TRBJ2-1 and V is TRBV15; 7 bases agree with TRBD2. J was trimmed by 1 base and V by 1 base; bases with no gene match: 1. The germline CDR1 and CDR2 sequences are LNHNV and YYDKDF (reference sequence). The CDR3 consists of 15 residues. This CDR3 is CATSRGGSSYNEQFF. CDR3 sequence (DNA): TGTGCCACCAGCAGAGGCGGGAGTTCCTACAATGAGCAGTTCTTC.

This clonotype has more than one count but fewer than ten. The genes are TRBV6-1 and TRBJ1-6, with TRBD1 matching 7 bases. In germline, CDR1 is MNHNS, CDR2 SASEGT. The CDR3 is made up of 14 amino acids. V gave up 6 bases and J gave up 6 bases; unmatched junction bases: 5. DNA for the CDR3: TGTGCCAGCAGCCCGGGACAGCTTAATTCACCCCTCCACTTT. Its protein product is CASSPGQLNSPLHF.

This clonotype has at least ten counts. The chain carries TRBV3-1 and TRBJ1-2, with D unclear. This CDR3 contains 13 residues. Trimming left V 4 bases short and J 4 bases short, with 10 bases between. Germline CDR1 and CDR2: LGHDT and YNNKEL (reference sequence). CDR3 region: CASSPMIGYGYTF. CDR3 in DNA: TGTGCCAGCAGCCCCATGATCGGCTATGGCTACACCTTC. The full variable domain, with the rest looked up from reference TRBV3-1 and TRBJ1-2, is DTAVSQTPKYLVTQMGNDKSIKCEQNLGHDTMYWYKQDSKKFLKIMFSYNNKELIINETVPNRFSPKSPDKAHLNLHINSLELGDSAVYFCASSPMIGYGYTFGSGTRLTVV.

This clonotype was seen ten or more times. The rearrangement joins TRBV12-3 or TRBV12-4 to TRBJ2-7, with D uncertain. The CDR3 covers 14 residues. The ends were cut back, 1 base at V and 0 bases at J, with 7 bases in the middle. In nucleotides, the CDR3 is TGTGCCAGCAGTTTAGAGGTCAGCTCCTACGAGCAGTACTTC. Translating gives CASSLEVSSYEQYF.

Only one count was recorded for this clonotype. The rearrangement joins TRBV7-3 to TRBJ2-1, with D possibly TRBD2 on 6 matching bases. Trimming stripped 1 base from V and 8 bases from J, with 18 bases between. The CDR3 is 16 amino acids. Germline V CDR1 and CDR2: SGHTA, FQGTGA. This CDR3 reads CASSLIWGWGVDEQFF. CDR3 DNA: TGTGCCAGCAGCTTAATATGGGGATGGGGGGTCGATGAGCAGTTCTTC.